The 29 T cell receptor beta chains presented below share a single source sample, sequenced in a study of beta chain features in type 1 diabetes. The sequenced template was cDNA made from the entire isolated RNA. Using immunoSEQ multiplex PCR, the repertoire was profiled, and TCRdb retains in-frame clones only, with some absent. The table records 310,000 or so clones, around 7.6% of them present only once. The sample comprised central memory CD4+ T cells from blood. Receptors originate from a woman between 18 and 29 years old in good health.

V and J are TRBV7-9 and TRBJ1-2, with TRBD1 as a possible D gene (6 bases). CDR3 size: 14 residues. V lost 5 bases, J lost 4 bases, and 14 bases lay in between. Germline V lookup: CDR1 SEHNR, CDR2 FQNEAQ (reference sequence). The DNA for the CDR3 is TGTGCCAGCAGCCTCGAACAGGGAACCTATGGCTACACCTTC. Amino acids: CASSLEQGTYGYTF.

The V gene is TRBV9, the J gene TRBJ2-1; 7 bases match TRBD2. There are 14 residues in the CDR3. Germline V gene sequence: CDR1 SGDLS, CDR2 YYNGEE. The V and J ends lost 3 bases and 4 bases, in that order; junction bases with no gene match: 4. CDR3: CASSASGPYNEQFF. The DNA of the CDR3 is TGTGCCAGCAGCGCTAGCGGACCTTACAATGAGCAGTTCTTC.

The chain combines TRBV5-5 with TRBJ1-2, with 7 bases identical to TRBD1. V lost 7 bases to trimming and J lost 1 base; unmatched junction nucleotides: 7. This CDR3 has 14 amino acids. Germline CDR1 is SGHKS and CDR2 is YYEKEE (reference sequence). CDR3 residues: CASGTGQSNYGYTF. The CDR3 nucleotides are TGTGCCAGCGGAACGGGACAGAGTAACTATGGCTACACCTTC.

In regard to this clone: The sample has other DNA sequences that encode this CDR3 too. The rearrangement links TRBV28 to TRBJ2-5; the match to TRBD1 covers 8 bases. From germline, CDR1 is MDHEN and CDR2 SYDVKM. The V segment lost 4 bases and the J segment 5 bases; nucleotides outside the gene matches: 3. This CDR3 spans 13 amino acids. CDR3 DNA sequence: TGTGCCAGCAGTTCAGGGGGCAGGGAGACCCAGTACTTC. Amino acid sequence: CASSSGGRETQYF.

This clone was counted only a few times. This chain connects TRBV5-6 to TRBJ1-2, with 9 bases fitting TRBD1. The CDR3 is 17 residues long. Unmatched junction bases numbered 9, after V lost 1 base and J lost 2 bases. Germline-derived CDR1 and CDR2 are SGHDT and YYEEEE. The CDR3, as DNA: TGTGCCAGCAGCTTGTACTGGGACAGGGAAAGGAACTATGGCTACACCTTC. Translation gives CASSLYWDRERNYGYTF.

This clone was picked up a small number of times. This rearrangement joins TRBV5-4 to TRBJ2-1; TRBD2 matches at 9 bases. The CDR3 has 18 amino acids. Germline CDR1 and CDR2: SGHNT and YYREEE (reference sequence). Trimming at V came to 2 bases and at J to 4 bases, leaving 13 bases not matched to a gene. The CDR3 DNA reads TGTGCCAGCAGCTTTCTAGCGGGACCTAATTACCAATACAATGAGCAGTTCTTC. As protein: CASSFLAGPNYQYNEQFF.

This clone was observed a few times. The chain employs TRBV7-8 and TRBJ2-7, with TRBD2 as a possible D gene (5 bases). Trimming pared 10 bases from V and 0 bases from J, leaving 13 bases between. In germline, CDR1 is SGHVS, CDR2 FQNEAQ. The CDR3 contains 13 residues. DNA for the CDR3: TGTGCCACGAGGGCCCCCAGCTCCTACGAGCAGTACTTC. It codes for CATRAPSSYEQYF.

For this clone: The same CDR3 can be traced to other DNA sequences in this sample. This chain connects TRBV10-2 to TRBJ2-7; no reliable D call. Germline CDR1 is WSHSY and CDR2 is SAAADI. V lost 2 bases and J 4 bases, leaving 3 bases between the germline ends. This CDR3 contains 11 residues. The CDR3 bases are TGCGCCAGCAGTGAGAGTTACGAGCAGTACTTC. Encoded protein: CASSESYEQYF.

V usage is TRBV4-3 and J usage is TRBJ2-3; perhaps TRBD1 as D (5 bases). This CDR3 is 14 amino acids long. V was clipped by 0 bases and J by 3 bases, with 7 bases between them. The germline CDR1 and CDR2 sequences are LGHNA and YSLEER. Here the CDR3 DNA reads TGCGCCAGCAGCCAAGATAAGGGGACAGATACGCAGTATTTT. This codes for CASSQDKGTDTQYF.

This clone has only a few counts. V gene TRBV11-2 combines with J gene TRBJ1-1; no clear D. This CDR3 comprises 13 residues. V lost 3 bases and J lost 4, with 9 bases in between. CDR1 is SGHAT, CDR2 FQNNGV, per germline. CDR3 sequence reads: CASSFVETTEAFF. CDR3 coding DNA: TGTGCCAGCAGCTTCGTAGAGACCACTGAAGCTTTCTTT.

The sample holds many counts of this clone. The chain combines TRBV11-2 with TRBJ2-2; D possibly uses TRBD1 or TRBD2 (5 bases each). V shed 5 bases and J shed 6 bases, with 19 bases lying between them. The length of the CDR3 is 16 residues. Germline CDR1 reads SGHAT; CDR2 reads FQNNGV. In DNA form, the CDR3 reads TGTGCCAGCAGCCCCAGTTGGGGGAGATTGTCCGGGGAGCTGTTTTTT. It specifies CASSPSWGRLSGELFF. The complete variable domain, with remaining parts taken from reference TRBV11-2 and TRBJ2-2, reads EAGVAQSPRYKIIEKRQSVAFWCNPISGHATLYWYQQILGQGPKLLIQFQNNGVVDDSQLPKDRFSAERLKGVDSTLKIQPAKLEDSAVYLCASSPSWGRLSGELFFGEGSRLTVL.

In its sample, this clone was seen a few times. The chain has TRBV7-3 and TRBJ2-6; D is undetermined. Germline-derived CDR1 and CDR2 are SGHTA and FQGTGA. V lost 4 bases and J lost 4, with 8 bases in between. CDR3 length: 14 residues. The CDR3 region is CASSSTQGANVLTF. The CDR3 DNA follows: TGTGCCAGCAGCTCGACACAGGGGGCCAACGTCCTGACTTTC.

In this sample, this clone turned up a few times. J is TRBJ2-5 and V is TRBV28; D possibly uses TRBD1 or TRBD2 (5 bases each). Looked up from germline, CDR1 is MDHEN and CDR2 is SYDVKM. The CDR3 loop spans 13 amino acids. V shed 7 bases and J shed 5 bases, with 14 bases lying between them. The CDR3 is CASTGQGWETQYF. The CDR3 DNA follows: TGTGCCAGCACGGGGCAGGGTTGGGAGACCCAGTACTTC.

This clone was seen more than once but under ten times. Other DNA sequences in the same sample also yield this CDR3. V gene TRBV7-2 combines with J gene TRBJ2-1; D gene uncertain. With 0 bases removed from V and 4 bases from J, the gap between germline ends came to 4 bases. The CDR3 consists of 13 residues. CDR1 and CDR2 (germline): SGHTA, FQGNSA. The chain's CDR3 is CASSLALYNEQFF. As DNA, the CDR3 is TGTGCCAGCAGCTTAGCGCTGTACAATGAGCAGTTCTTC.

This chain links TRBV5-1 with TRBJ1-2; unclear D gene. This CDR3 contains 13 residues. V gave up 4 bases and J gave up 6 bases, with 13 bases separating them. In germline, CDR1 is SGHRS, CDR2 YFSETQ. CDR3 nucleotides: TGCGCCAGCAGCCTAGGTGGGGTGAATGGCTACACCTTC. Protein sequence: CASSLGGVNGYTF. The full variable domain, in which reference TRBV5-1 and TRBJ1-2 provide the parts outside the CDR3, is KAGVTQTPRYLIKTRGQQVTLSCSPISGHRSVSWYQQTPGQGLQFLFEYFSETQRNKGNFPGRFSGRQFSNSRSEMNVSTLELGDSALYLCASSLGGVNGYTFGSGTRLTVV.

This clone was counted a few times. The V and J genes are TRBV21-1 and TRBJ2-1; the DNA was not compared with TRBD2, the D call given in the table. TRBV21-1 is termed a pseudogene. This CDR3 spans 15 amino acids. The CDR3 nucleotides are TGTGCCAGCAGCAAAGTAAGGAGTCTCAACAATGAGCAGTTCTTC. This codes for CASSKVRSLNNEQFF.

The chain combines TRBV5-6 with TRBJ2-1; 7 bases map to TRBD2. V shed 4 bases, J shed 9 bases, and the junction held 13 bases outside the gene matches. CDR1 SGHDT and CDR2 YYEEEE come from the germline V gene. The CDR3 is 15 residues long. The CDR3 region has the DNA TGTGCCAGCAGCAGCGCCGTCCGTTGGGGGGGTGAGCAGTTCTTC. It is translated as CASSSAVRWGGEQFF.

This clone appeared a few times. The CDR3 nucleotides read TGTGCCAGCAGCCGACGACTAGGCCCGAACACCGGGGAGCTGTTTTTT. It translates to CASSRRLGPNTGELFF. The rearrangement links TRBV13 to TRBJ2-2, with D tentatively TRBD2 (6 bases). The CDR3 is made up of 16 amino acids. Looked up from germline, CDR1 is PRHDT and CDR2 is FYEKMQ (reference sequence). V dropped 5 bases and J dropped 0 bases, with 13 bases sitting between them.

This rearrangement joins TRBV28 to TRBJ2-7; D is unresolved. Germline V gives CDR1 MDHEN, CDR2 SYDVKM. This CDR3 contains 15 residues. With 2 bases removed from V and 2 bases from J, the gap between germline ends came to 13 bases. The CDR3 DNA sequence: TGTGCCAGCAGTTTACTTAAGTTTCCCCCCTACGAGCAGTACTTC. As protein: CASSLLKFPPYEQYF.

This sequence joins TRBV2 and TRBJ2-2, with D hard to call. This CDR3 is 14 amino acids long. The V end was cut by 6 bases, the J end by 5 bases, with 13 bases between. Germline CDR1 SNHLY, CDR2 FYNNEI. CDR3 in amino acids: CASSKRLETGELFF. CDR3 nucleotides: TGTGCCAGCAGCAAGAGACTCGAAACCGGGGAGCTGTTTTTT.

The genes are TRBV2 and TRBJ2-3; D remains ambiguous. Germline V lookup: CDR1 SNHLY, CDR2 FYNNEI. V dropped 7 bases and J dropped 0 bases, with 11 bases sitting between them. The CDR3 is made up of 14 amino acids. The CDR3 protein is CASKAAPSTDTQYF. The CDR3, as DNA: TGTGCCAGCAAGGCGGCGCCTAGCACAGATACGCAGTATTTT.

This clone was picked up a small number of times. The chain carries TRBV5-6 and TRBJ2-3; no definite D call. In germline, CDR1 is SGHDT, CDR2 YYEEEE. V was pared by 0 bases and J by 0 bases, with 11 bases between. The CDR3 loop spans 16 amino acids. CDR3 protein: CASSLAGLRSTDTQYF. CDR3 DNA: TGTGCCAGCAGCTTGGCCGGGTTGCGGAGCACAGATACGCAGTATTTT.

This clone was detected only a few times. V gene TRBV2 combines with J gene TRBJ2-3, with TRBD2 matching 14 bases. The V gene end was trimmed by 6 bases and the J gene end by 7 bases; junction bases not matched to a gene: 6. The length of the CDR3 is 15 residues. Per germline, CDR1 SNHLY and CDR2 FYNNEI. Here the CDR3 reads CASRAGTSGRNTQYF. The CDR3 nucleotides are TGTGCCAGCAGGGCCGGGACTAGCGGGAGAAATACGCAGTATTTT.

Remarks on this clone: A single base is all that separates this from a far larger clone, so a read error is likely. The chain couples TRBV11-2 to TRBJ2-6; D is uncertain. The CDR3 is 14 amino acids. Germline V gene sequence: CDR1 SGHAT, CDR2 FQNNGV. V was cut by 5 bases and J by 0 bases, with 5 bases left in between. The CDR3 nucleotides are TGTGCCAGCAGCCCGATCTCTGGGGCCAACGTCCTGACTTTC. Encoded protein: CASSPISGANVLTF.

The chain's CDR3 is CASSPGPEGFSGNTIYF. CDR3 coding DNA: TGTGCCAGCAGCCCGGGCCCTGAGGGGTTCTCTGGAAACACCATATATTTT. The V gene is TRBV7-9, the J gene TRBJ1-3; a weak D match, TRBD1 (5 bases). Germline CDR1 and CDR2: SEHNR and FQNEAQ (reference sequence). The CDR3 has 17 amino acids. Trimming removed 5 bases from V and 0 bases from J, with 17 bases in between.

This clone was counted only a few times. The genes are TRBV6-5 and TRBJ1-1; D gene uncertain. Looked up from germline, CDR1 is MNHEY and CDR2 is SVGAGI. CDR3 size: 15 residues. V dropped 3 bases and J dropped 3 bases, with 14 bases sitting between them. CDR3 residues: CASSYASREYTEAFF. The CDR3 nucleotides are TGTGCCAGCAGTTATGCTTCCCGGGAATACACTGAAGCTTTCTTT.

V usage is TRBV7-9 and J usage is TRBJ2-5, with 7 nucleotides matching TRBD1. Per germline, CDR1 SEHNR and CDR2 FQNEAQ (reference sequence). The CDR3 length is 16 residues. V gave up 5 bases and J gave up 3 bases; unmatched junction bases: 12. Written as DNA, the CDR3 is TGTGCCAGCAGCCAGGGGGTGGGAGCCAATAAAGAGACCCAGTACTTC. Translated: CASSQGVGANKETQYF.

The chain joins TRBV6-5 to TRBJ2-5; D gene uncertain. The V end lost 6 bases, the J end lost 2 bases, and 10 bases lay between the germline ends. CDR3 length: 13 amino acids. Germline V gives CDR1 MNHEY, CDR2 SVGAGI. The CDR3 sequence: CASRPTEQETQYF. In DNA form, the CDR3 reads TGTGCCAGCAGACCTACAGAGCAAGAGACCCAGTACTTC.

This clone was observed a few times. The chain carries TRBV19 and TRBJ2-1, with a tentative D call TRBD2 (6 bases). The germline V and J ends were trimmed by 6 bases and 7 bases, with 13 bases remaining between them. The germline V gene has CDR1 LNHDA and CDR2 SQIVND (reference sequence). This CDR3 has 13 amino acids. CDR3 amino acids: CASRIGSVNEQFF. CDR3 bases: TGTGCCAGTAGGATCGGGAGTGTTAATGAGCAGTTCTTC.